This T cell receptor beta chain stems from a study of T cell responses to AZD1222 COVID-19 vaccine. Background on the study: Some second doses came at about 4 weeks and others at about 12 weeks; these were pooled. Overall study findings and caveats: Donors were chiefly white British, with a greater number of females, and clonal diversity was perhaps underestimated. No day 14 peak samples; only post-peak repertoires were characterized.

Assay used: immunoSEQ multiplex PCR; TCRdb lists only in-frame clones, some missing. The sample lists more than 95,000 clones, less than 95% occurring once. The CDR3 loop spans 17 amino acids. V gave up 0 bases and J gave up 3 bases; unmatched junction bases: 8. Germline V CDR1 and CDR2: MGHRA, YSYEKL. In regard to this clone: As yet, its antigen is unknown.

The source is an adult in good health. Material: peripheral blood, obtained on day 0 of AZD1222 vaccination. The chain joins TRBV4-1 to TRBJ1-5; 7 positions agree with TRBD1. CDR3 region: CASSQEYLDRDNQPQHF. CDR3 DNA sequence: TGCGCCAGCAGCCAAGAGTACCTAGACAGGGACAATCAGCCCCAGCATTTT.